This T cell receptor beta chain was sequenced during a study of Graves' ophthalmopathy and Graves' hyperthyroidism. Study details: At the time of initial diagnosis and before any treatment, peripheral blood was collected.

This clonotype was found many times. Its matching antigen is unknown. The CDR3 is 18 amino acids. CDR1 is MNHEY, CDR2 SVGAGI, per germline. The V segment lost 7 bases and the J segment 1 base; nucleotides outside the gene matches: 13. A volume of 8.5 to 10 ml of fresh peripheral blood supplied the PBMCs. The authors amplified TCR beta CDR3 regions, and they did so from RNA transcripts for repertoire sequencing. Second-round multiplex PCR came after first-round RT-PCR with HTBI primers. TCRdb recomputed calls from the multiplex PCR reads with MiXCR, one row per CDR3 protein. The sample includes 350,000 to 400,000 distinct CDR3 sequences, around 16% of them seen just once. Study findings and constraints: Ophthalmopathy could be told apart from stable hyperthyroidism by a 13-signature model (87.88% sensitivity, over 65% specificity).

This clonotype was obtained from a woman between 18 and 29 years old with Graves' ophthalmopathy. This chain connects TRBV6-5 to TRBJ1-5, with 10 bases fitting TRBD1. The source material was peripheral blood. The DNA for the CDR3 is TGTGCCAGCACCAATCAAGACAGGGGGCAGGGAAGCAATCAGCCCCAGCATTTT. Its translation is CASTNQDRGQGSNQPQHF.